This TCR beta chain was retrieved from a study of blood T cells in healthy people across ages. For the second PCR, which ran for roughly 6 to 12 cycles, a sample-barcoded 5' primer and a J-beta primer mix were used. Each cDNA molecule was tagged by a template-switch adaptor that had 12 random nucleotides. TCRdb reprocessed the 5' RACE reads with MiXCR, giving one entry per CDR3 protein. The sample contains around 870,000 distinct CDR3 sequences, more than 25% of which appear only once. This clonotype was observed a handful of times. The TCR originated in a woman older than 75 in good health. Sequenced sample: blood.

The CDR3 bases are TGTGCCAGTAAACGTGTCGGCCCGAACACCGGGGAGCTGTTTTTT. Its protein is CASKRVGPNTGELFF. The genes are TRBV19 and TRBJ2-2; D not resolved. The CDR3 extends over 15 amino acids. Germline V CDR1 and CDR2: LNHDA, SQIVND (reference sequence). V was trimmed by 7 bases and J by 0 bases, leaving 12 bases between them.